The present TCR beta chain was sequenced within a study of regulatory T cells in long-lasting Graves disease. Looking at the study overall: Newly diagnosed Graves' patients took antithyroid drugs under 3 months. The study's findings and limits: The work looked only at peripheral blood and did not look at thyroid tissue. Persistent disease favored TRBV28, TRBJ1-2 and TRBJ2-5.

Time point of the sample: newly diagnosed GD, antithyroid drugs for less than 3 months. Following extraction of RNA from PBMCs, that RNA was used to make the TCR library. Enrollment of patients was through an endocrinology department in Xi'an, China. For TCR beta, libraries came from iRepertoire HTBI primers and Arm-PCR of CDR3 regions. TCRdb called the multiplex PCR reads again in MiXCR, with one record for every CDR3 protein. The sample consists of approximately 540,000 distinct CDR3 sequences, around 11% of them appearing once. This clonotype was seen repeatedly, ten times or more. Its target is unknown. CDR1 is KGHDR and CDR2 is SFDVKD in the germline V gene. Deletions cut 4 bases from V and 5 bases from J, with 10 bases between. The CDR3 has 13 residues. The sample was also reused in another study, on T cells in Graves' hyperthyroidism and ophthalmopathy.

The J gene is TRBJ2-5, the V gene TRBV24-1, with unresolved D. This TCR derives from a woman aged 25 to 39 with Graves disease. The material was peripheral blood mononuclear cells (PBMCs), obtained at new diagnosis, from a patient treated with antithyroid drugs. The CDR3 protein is CATSDTPQETQYF. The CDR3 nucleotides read TGTGCCACCAGTGACACTCCTCAGGAGACCCAGTACTTC.